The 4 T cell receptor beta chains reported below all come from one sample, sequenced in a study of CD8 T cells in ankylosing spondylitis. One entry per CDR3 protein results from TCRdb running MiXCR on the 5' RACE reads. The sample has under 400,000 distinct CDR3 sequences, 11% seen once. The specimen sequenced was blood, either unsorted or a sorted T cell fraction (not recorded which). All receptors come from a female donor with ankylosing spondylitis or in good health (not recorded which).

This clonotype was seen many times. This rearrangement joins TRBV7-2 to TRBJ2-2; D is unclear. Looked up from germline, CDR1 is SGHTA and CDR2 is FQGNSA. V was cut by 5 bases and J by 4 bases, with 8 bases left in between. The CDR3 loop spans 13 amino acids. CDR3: CASSISLTGELFF. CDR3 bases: TGTGCCAGCAGCATTTCACTCACCGGGGAGCTGTTTTTT.

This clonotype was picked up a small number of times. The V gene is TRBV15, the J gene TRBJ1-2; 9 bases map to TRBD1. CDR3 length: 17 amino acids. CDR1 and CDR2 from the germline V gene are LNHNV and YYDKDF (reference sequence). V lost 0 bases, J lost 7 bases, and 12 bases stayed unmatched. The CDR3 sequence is CATSRDYPDRGSGGYTF. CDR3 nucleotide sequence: TGTGCCACCAGCAGAGATTACCCAGACAGGGGGTCTGGTGGCTACACCTTC.

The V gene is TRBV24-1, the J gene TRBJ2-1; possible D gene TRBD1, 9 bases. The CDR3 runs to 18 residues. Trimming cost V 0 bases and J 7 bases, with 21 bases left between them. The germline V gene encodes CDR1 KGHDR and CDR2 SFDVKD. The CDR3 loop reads CATSDLRGGDREGNEQFF. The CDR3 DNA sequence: TGTGCCACCAGTGATTTGCGGGGGGGGGACAGGGAGGGGAATGAGCAGTTCTTC.

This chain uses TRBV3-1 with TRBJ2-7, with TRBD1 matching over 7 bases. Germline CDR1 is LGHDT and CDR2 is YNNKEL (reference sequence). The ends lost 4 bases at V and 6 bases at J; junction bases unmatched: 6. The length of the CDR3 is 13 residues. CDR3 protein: CASSLYRGSEQYF. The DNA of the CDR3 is TGTGCCAGCAGCCTGTACAGGGGTAGCGAGCAGTACTTC.